Sequencing of this T cell receptor beta chain was carried out in a study of blood T cell repertoires in COVID-19. Turning to the study itself: Both acute and convalescent COVID-19 samples were obtained from the United States, Italy and Spain. PBMCs, B-cell-depleted T cells, or T cells were the source of the cDNA or gDNA that made up the material.

CDR3 length equals 16 residues. Per the germline V gene, CDR1 is GTSNPN and CDR2 is SVGIG (reference sequence). Unmatched junction bases numbered 5, after V lost 2 bases and J lost 1 base. In the original processing: Estimates of nucleated cell counts were drawn from the amplification of reference gene primers. Produced via immunoSEQ multiplex PCR; TCRdb's table is partial and in-frame only. For V, J and clone size, that table is used; D and trimming come from the DNA. This table holds about 50,000 clones, about four fifths found once. Sample: peripheral blood. The chain recombines TRBV30 with TRBJ2-1; 10 bases line up with TRBD2. The TCR sequence derives from a man between 60 and 75 years old with acute or convalescent COVID-19. In nucleotides, the CDR3 is TGTGCCTGGAGTTCACAAGCGGGGGGGTCCTACAATGAGCAGTTCTTC. The encoded protein is CAWSSQAGGSYNEQFF. Full variable domain (remainder filled in from reference TRBV30 and TRBJ2-1): SQTIHQWPATLVQPVGSPLSLECTVEGTSNPNLYWYRQAAGRGLQLLFYSVGIGQISSEVPQNLSASRPQDRQFILSSKKLLLSDSGFYLCAWSSQAGGSYNEQFFGPGTRLTVL.